One sample yielded the 19 T cell receptor beta chains listed below, sequenced in a study of blood T cell repertoires in COVID-19. The assay was immunoSEQ multiplex PCR, and TCRdb's table has in-frame clones only and misses some. Of approximately 500,000 clones in the sample, roughly 91% were seen once. The sequencing input was peripheral blood. All receptors come from a woman aged 45-60 years with COVID-19, enrolled during active disease.

The chain recombines TRBV5-6 with TRBJ2-3, with 7 bases identical to TRBD2. Germline CDR1 is SGHDT and CDR2 is YYEEEE. The CDR3 loop spans 16 amino acids. V lost 4 bases and J lost 1; bases outside the gene matches: 9. The CDR3 DNA follows: TGTGCCAGCAGCCTCCTGGGGGGGGAGGGCACAGATACGCAGTATTTT. Amino acid sequence: CASSLLGGEGTDTQYF.

The chain couples TRBV7-9 to TRBJ1-5; a possible D gene is TRBD1 (6 bases). The CDR3 spans 15 residues. CDR1 is SEHNR, CDR2 FQNEAQ, per germline (reference sequence). V lost 4 bases, J lost 4 bases, and 14 bases lay in between. The CDR3 nucleotides are TGTGCCAGCAGCTCCACAGGGAGATATAATCAGCCCCAGCATTTT. This sequence encodes CASSSTGRYNQPQHF.

This clone was seen only once. The chain employs TRBV7-3 and TRBJ1-1; D gene unclear. Germline CDR1 SGHTA, CDR2 FQGTGA. The CDR3 covers 13 residues. Trimming took 3 bases from V and 7 from J, leaving 12 bases between them. The CDR3 DNA follows: TGTGCCAGCAGCTTGACCACGGAGAGTGAAGCTTTCTTT. Translated: CASSLTTESEAFF.

The chain links TRBV7-2 to TRBJ2-5; tentatively, D is TRBD2 (6 bases). Trimming removed 5 bases at V and 5 bases at J, with 21 bases between. The CDR3 totals 16 residues. Germline lookup yields CDR1 SGHTA and CDR2 FQGNSA. In DNA form, the CDR3 reads TGTGCCAGCAGCACGGGAGTAGTCCGTGGTTCGGAGACCCAGTACTTC. Its translation: CASSTGVVRGSETQYF.

V gene TRBV7-4 combines with J gene TRBJ1-5; possibly TRBD1 for D (5 bases). Between the trimmed V and J ends, which lost 1 base and 0 bases, there was a span of 13 bases. This CDR3 contains 17 residues. Germline values: CDR1 SGHVT, CDR2 SQSDAQ. CDR3 protein: CASSLDLVGGSNQPQHF. The CDR3 DNA follows: TGTGCCAGCAGCTTAGATCTTGTCGGGGGTAGCAATCAGCCCCAGCATTTT.

The chain uses TRBV11-1 and TRBJ1-1; 9 bases match TRBD1. The CDR3 covers 15 residues. Germline trimming cut 5 bases from V and 1 base from J; bases unmatched to any gene: 5. Germline V gene lookup returns CDR1 SGHAT and CDR2 FQDESV (reference sequence). CDR3 DNA: TGTGCCAGCAGCGAGGGACAGGGAACGAACACTGAAGCTTTCTTT. Amino acids: CASSEGQGTNTEAFF.

This chain joins TRBV7-8 and TRBJ1-5, with D perhaps TRBD1 (5 bases). CDR1 and CDR2 from the germline V gene are SGHVS and FQNEAQ. This CDR3 region has 14 residues. Trimming removed 7 bases at V and 7 bases at J, with 17 bases between. In DNA, the CDR3 is TGTGCCAGCACTGGCGGGGGGGTCGGCCAGCCCCAGCATTTT. It encodes CASTGGGVGQPQHF. Complete variable domain (other parts from reference TRBV7-8 and TRBJ1-5): GAGVSQSPRYKVAKRGQDVALRCDPISGHVSLFWYQQALGQGPEFLTYFQNEAQLDKSGLPSDRFFAERPEGSVSTLKIQRTQQEDSAVYLCASTGGGVGQPQHFGDGTRLSIL.

CDR3 protein: CASSLLVNTGELFF. The CDR3 region has the DNA TGTGCCAGCAGTTTATTAGTGAACACCGGGGAGCTGTTTTTT. The rearrangement joins TRBV27 to TRBJ2-2; D gene ambiguous. The CDR3 runs to 14 residues. Germline lookup yields CDR1 MNHEY and CDR2 SMNVEV (reference sequence). Trimming removed 1 base from V and 1 base from J, with 4 bases in between.

This chain links TRBV27 with TRBJ2-7; D is uncertain. Trimming removed 2 bases at V and 0 bases at J, with 5 bases between. The CDR3 length is 13 residues. The germline CDR1 and CDR2 sequences are MNHEY and SMNVEV (reference sequence). CDR3 nucleotide sequence: TGTGCCAGCAGTTTAGGCACCTCCTACGAGCAGTACTTC. It yields the protein CASSLGTSYEQYF.

The rearrangement links TRBV7-3 to TRBJ1-1, with D unclear. The CDR3 length is 13 residues. Trimming cost V 4 bases and J 4 bases, with 10 bases left between them. Germline V gene sequence: CDR1 SGHTA, CDR2 FQGTGA. The chain's CDR3 is CASSSQVGTEAFF. Written as DNA, the CDR3 is TGTGCCAGCAGCTCTCAGGTCGGCACTGAAGCTTTCTTT. Full variable domain (outside the CDR3, taken from reference TRBV7-3 and TRBJ1-1): GAGVSQTPSNKVTEKGKYVELRCDPISGHTALYWYRQSLGQGPEFLIYFQGTGAADDSGLPNDRFFAVRPEGSVSTLKIQRTERGDSAVYLCASSSQVGTEAFFGQGTRLTVV.

The chain employs TRBV27 and TRBJ1-1, with no clear D. Germline V gives CDR1 MNHEY, CDR2 SMNVEV (reference sequence). The CDR3 loop spans 13 amino acids. Trimming removed 5 bases from V and 5 bases from J, with 12 bases in between. The CDR3 region is CASSPLGRTEAFF. The DNA of the CDR3 is TGTGCCAGCAGTCCGTTGGGGAGAACTGAAGCTTTCTTT.

This clone was observed a single time. The chain joins TRBV5-1 to TRBJ1-1; TRBD1 agrees at 9 bases. The V gene's germline CDR1 is SGHRS and CDR2 YFSETQ. The CDR3 is made up of 17 amino acids. V lost 2 bases, J lost 1 base, and 9 bases stayed unmatched. CDR3 sequence: CASSFQPAGQGNTEAFF. CDR3 bases: TGCGCCAGCAGCTTCCAACCCGCGGGACAGGGGAACACTGAAGCTTTCTTT.

V is TRBV3-1 (or the pseudogene TRBV3-2) and J is TRBJ2-1, with D tentatively TRBD1 (6 bases). The CDR3 totals 13 residues. V lost 6 bases and J 1 base, leaving 7 bases between the germline ends. The germline V gene has CDR1 LGHDT and CDR2 YNNKEL (reference sequence). The CDR3 is CASRGASYNEQFF. The DNA of the CDR3 is TGTGCCAGCAGGGGGGCATCCTACAATGAGCAGTTCTTC.

The chain couples TRBV30 to TRBJ2-5; 8 nucleotides agree with TRBD1. The germline gives CDR1 GTSNPN, CDR2 SVGIG (reference sequence). V dropped 6 bases and J dropped 5; count of bases not matched to a gene: 8. The CDR3 runs to 13 residues. CDR3 DNA sequence: TGTGCCTGCGACAGGGGACGGTGGGAGACCCAGTACTTC. Its protein product is CACDRGRWETQYF.

In the case of this clone: Other DNA sequences from this sample encode an identical CDR3 as well. The J gene is TRBJ1-2, the V gene TRBV11-2, with TRBD1 identical over 7 bases. The CDR3 sequence is 13 residues long. J was trimmed by 4 bases and V by 3 bases; bases with no gene match: 2. CDR1 is SGHAT, CDR2 FQNNGV, per germline. CDR3 loop: CASSLDRSYGYTF. The CDR3 coding sequence is TGTGCCAGCAGCTTGGACAGGAGCTATGGCTACACCTTC.

This chain links TRBV5-1 with TRBJ2-2; 8 positions match TRBD1. The V segment lost 4 bases and the J segment 2 bases; nucleotides outside the gene matches: 10. Germline V CDR1 and CDR2: SGHRS, YFSETQ. This CDR3 region has 17 residues. DNA for the CDR3: TGCGCCAGCAGCCCCTTACCAGGGGGCTCAAACACCGGGGAGCTGTTTTTT. Its protein is CASSPLPGGSNTGELFF.

The rearrangement uses TRBV5-6 and TRBJ1-6, with 8 bases that match TRBD1. Germline V CDR1 and CDR2: SGHDT, YYEEEE. The trim removed 7 bases at V and 4 bases at J, leaving 4 bases unmatched. This CDR3 contains 14 residues. CDR3 region: CASLTGAYNSPLHF. The DNA for the CDR3 is TGTGCCAGCTTGACAGGGGCGTATAATTCACCCCTCCACTTT.

The chain links TRBV24-1 to TRBJ1-2; no firm D call. V was trimmed by 3 bases and J by 5 bases, leaving 9 bases between them. Per the germline V gene, CDR1 is KGHDR and CDR2 is SFDVKD. The CDR3 totals 13 residues. The CDR3 is CATSDPQIYGYTF. As DNA, the CDR3 is TGTGCCACCAGTGATCCGCAGATTTATGGCTACACCTTC.

V and J are TRBV9 and TRBJ2-5; tentatively, D is TRBD1 (6 bases). V lost 0 bases to trimming and J lost 5 bases, with 11 bases between them. The CDR3 length is 14 residues. The germline gives CDR1 SGDLS, CDR2 YYNGEE. The CDR3 reads CASSVAQGRETQYF. The DNA for the CDR3 is TGTGCCAGCAGCGTAGCTCAGGGGCGGGAGACCCAGTACTTC.